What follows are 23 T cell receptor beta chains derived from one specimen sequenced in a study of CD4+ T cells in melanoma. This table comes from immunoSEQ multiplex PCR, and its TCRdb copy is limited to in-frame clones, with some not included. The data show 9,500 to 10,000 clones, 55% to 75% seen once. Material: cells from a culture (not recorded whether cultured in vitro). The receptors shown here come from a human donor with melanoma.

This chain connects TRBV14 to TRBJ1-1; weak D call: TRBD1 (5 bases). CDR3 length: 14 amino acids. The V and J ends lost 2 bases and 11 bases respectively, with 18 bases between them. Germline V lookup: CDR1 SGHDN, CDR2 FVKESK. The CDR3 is CASSQPGPRRGAFF. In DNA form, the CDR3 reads TGTGCCAGCAGCCAACCAGGGCCCCGACGGGGGGCTTTCTTT.

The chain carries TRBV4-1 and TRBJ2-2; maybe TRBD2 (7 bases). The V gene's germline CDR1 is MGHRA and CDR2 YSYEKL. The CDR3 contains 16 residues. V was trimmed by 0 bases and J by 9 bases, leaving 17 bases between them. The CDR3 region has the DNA TGCGCCAGCAGCCAAGACGGGTGGGGGGGCCGCAGGGAGCTGTTTTTT. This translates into CASSQDGWGGRRELFF.

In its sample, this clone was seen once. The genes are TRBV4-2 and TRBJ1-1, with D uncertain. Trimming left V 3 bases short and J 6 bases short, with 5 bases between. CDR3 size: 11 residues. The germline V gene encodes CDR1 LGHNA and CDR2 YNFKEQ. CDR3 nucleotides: TGTGCCAGCAGCCAGACATCTGAAGCTTTCTTT. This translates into CASSQTSEAFF.

The CDR3 DNA reads as TGTGCCAGTAGTATCTACGGGACAGGGCGACTCCAGCCCCAGCATTTT. Its translation: CASSIYGTGRLQPQHF. The chain carries TRBV19 and TRBJ1-5, with 9 bases fitting TRBD1. The CDR3 is 16 amino acids. V trimming: 3 bases; J trimming: 7 bases; junction bases outside the gene matches: 10. CDR1 is LNHDA, CDR2 SQIVND, per germline (reference sequence).

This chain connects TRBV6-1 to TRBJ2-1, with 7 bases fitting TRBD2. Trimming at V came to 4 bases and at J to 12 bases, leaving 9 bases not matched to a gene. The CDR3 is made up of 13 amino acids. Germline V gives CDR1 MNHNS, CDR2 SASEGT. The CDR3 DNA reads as TGTGCCAGCAGTGTCTCGGGGCCGGGGGGGCAGTTCTTC. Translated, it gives CASSVSGPGGQFF.

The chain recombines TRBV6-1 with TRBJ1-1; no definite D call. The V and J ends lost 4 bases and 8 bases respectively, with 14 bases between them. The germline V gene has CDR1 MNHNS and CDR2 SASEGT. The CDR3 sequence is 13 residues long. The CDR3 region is CASSAKLNLEAFF. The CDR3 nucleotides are TGTGCCAGCAGTGCCAAACTAAACTTAGAAGCTTTCTTT.

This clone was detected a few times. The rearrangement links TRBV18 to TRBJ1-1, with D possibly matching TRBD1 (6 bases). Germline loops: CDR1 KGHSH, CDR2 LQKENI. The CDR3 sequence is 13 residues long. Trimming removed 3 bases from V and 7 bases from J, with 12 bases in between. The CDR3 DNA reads TGTGCCAGCTCACCGGGGGCATCAGGTGAAGCTTTCTTT. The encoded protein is CASSPGASGEAFF.

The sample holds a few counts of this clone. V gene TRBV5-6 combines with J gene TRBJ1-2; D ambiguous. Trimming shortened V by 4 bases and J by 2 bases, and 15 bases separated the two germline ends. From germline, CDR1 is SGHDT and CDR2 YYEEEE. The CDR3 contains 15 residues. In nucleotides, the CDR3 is TGTGCCAGCAGCCCCGGACCGAACTCGAACTATGGCTACACCTTC. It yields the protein CASSPGPNSNYGYTF.

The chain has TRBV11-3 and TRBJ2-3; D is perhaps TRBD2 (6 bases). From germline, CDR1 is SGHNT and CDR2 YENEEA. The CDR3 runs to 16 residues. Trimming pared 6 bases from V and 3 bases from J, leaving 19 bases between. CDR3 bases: TGTGCCAGCAGTCCCCAAGGCCTGACTAGTACAGATACGCAGTATTTT. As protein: CASSPQGLTSTDTQYF.

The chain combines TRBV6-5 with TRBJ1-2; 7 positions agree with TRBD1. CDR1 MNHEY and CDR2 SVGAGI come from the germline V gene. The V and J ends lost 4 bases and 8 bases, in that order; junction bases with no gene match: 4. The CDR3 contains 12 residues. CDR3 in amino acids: CASSSRGQGYTF. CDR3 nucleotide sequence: TGTGCCAGCAGTTCGAGGGGGCAGGGCTACACCTTC.

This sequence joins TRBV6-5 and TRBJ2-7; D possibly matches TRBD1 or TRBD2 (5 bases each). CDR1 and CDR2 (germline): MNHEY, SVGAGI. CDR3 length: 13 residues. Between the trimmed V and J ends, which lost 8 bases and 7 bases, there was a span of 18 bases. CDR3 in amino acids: CASGAGSPGEQYF. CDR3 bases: TGTGCCAGCGGGGCAGGGAGTCCGGGTGAGCAGTACTTC.

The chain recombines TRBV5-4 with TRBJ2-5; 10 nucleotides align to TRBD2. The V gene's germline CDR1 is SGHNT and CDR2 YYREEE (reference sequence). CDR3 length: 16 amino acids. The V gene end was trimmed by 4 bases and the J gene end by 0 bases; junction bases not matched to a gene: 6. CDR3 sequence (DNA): TGTGCCAGCAGCCAAGGGACTAGCGCGTACCAAGAGACCCAGTACTTC. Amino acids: CASSQGTSAYQETQYF.

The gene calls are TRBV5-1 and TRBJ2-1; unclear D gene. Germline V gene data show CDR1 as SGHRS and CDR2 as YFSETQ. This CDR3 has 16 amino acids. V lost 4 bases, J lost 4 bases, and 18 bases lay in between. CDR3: CASSGTSGEAYNEQFF. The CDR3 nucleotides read TGCGCCAGCAGCGGAACATCGGGTGAGGCGTACAATGAGCAGTTCTTC.

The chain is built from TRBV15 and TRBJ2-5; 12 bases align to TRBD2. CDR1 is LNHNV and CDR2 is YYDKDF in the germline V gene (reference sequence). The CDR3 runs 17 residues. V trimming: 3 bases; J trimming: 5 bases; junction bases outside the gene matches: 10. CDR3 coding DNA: TGTGCCACCAGCAGGGGCCTAGCGGGGGGGCTCGTCGAGACCCAGTACTTC. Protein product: CATSRGLAGGLVETQYF. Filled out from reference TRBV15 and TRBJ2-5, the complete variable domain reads DAMVIQNPRYQVTQFGKPVTLSCSQTLNHNVMYWYQQKSSQAPKLLFHYYDKDFNNEADTPDNFQSRRPNTSFCFLDIRSPGLGDTAMYLCATSRGLAGGLVETQYFGPGTRLLVL.

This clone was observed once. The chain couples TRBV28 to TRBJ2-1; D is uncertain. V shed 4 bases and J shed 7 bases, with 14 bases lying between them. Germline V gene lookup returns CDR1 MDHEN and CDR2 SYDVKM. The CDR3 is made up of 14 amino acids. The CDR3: CASSSRKGRNEQFF. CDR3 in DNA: TGTGCCAGCAGTTCCCGGAAGGGTCGGAATGAGCAGTTCTTC.

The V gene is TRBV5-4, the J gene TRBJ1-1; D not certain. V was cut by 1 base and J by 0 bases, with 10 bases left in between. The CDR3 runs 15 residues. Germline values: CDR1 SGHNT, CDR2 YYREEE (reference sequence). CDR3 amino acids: CASSLYERLNTEAFF. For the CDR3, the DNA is TGTGCCAGCAGCTTGTACGAGCGGTTGAACACTGAAGCTTTCTTT.

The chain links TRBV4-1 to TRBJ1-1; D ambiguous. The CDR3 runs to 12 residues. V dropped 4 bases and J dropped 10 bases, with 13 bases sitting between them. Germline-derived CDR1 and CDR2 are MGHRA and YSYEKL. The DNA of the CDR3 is TGCGCCAGCAGCCGGCCCGGGCCCGGAGCTTTCTTT. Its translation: CASSRPGPGAFF.

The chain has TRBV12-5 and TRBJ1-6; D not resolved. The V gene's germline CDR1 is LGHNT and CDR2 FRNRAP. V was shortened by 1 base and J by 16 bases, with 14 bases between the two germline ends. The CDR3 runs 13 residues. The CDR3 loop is CASGLEERSPLHF. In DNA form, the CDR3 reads TGTGCTAGTGGTTTGGAAGAGAGGTCCCCACTCCACTTT.

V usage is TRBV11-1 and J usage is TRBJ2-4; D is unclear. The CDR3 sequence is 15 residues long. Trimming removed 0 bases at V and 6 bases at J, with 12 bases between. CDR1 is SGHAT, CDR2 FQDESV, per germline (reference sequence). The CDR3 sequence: CASSLAGTTGNIQYF. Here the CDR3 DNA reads TGTGCCAGCAGCTTAGCCGGCACCACCGGAAACATTCAGTACTTC. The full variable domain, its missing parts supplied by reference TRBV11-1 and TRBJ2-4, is EAEVAQSPRYKITEKSQAVAFWCDPISGHATLYWYRQILGQGPELLVQFQDESVVDDSQLPKDRFSAERLKGVDSTLKIQPAELGDSAMYLCASSLAGTTGNIQYFGAGTRLSVL.

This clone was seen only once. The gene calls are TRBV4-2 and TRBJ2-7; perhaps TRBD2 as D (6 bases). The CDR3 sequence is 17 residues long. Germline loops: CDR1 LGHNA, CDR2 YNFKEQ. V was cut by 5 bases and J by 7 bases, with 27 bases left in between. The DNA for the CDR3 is TGTGCCAGCAGCTCCACCCCCTTTGCGGGGAAAGGGGTAGAGCAGTACTTC. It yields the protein CASSSTPFAGKGVEQYF.

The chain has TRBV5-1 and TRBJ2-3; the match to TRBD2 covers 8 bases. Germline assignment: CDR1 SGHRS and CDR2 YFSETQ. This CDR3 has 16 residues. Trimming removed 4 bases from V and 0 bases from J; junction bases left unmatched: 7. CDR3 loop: CASSLSLAGSTDTQYF. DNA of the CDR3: TGCGCCAGCAGCCTGAGTTTAGCGGGGAGCACAGATACGCAGTATTTT.

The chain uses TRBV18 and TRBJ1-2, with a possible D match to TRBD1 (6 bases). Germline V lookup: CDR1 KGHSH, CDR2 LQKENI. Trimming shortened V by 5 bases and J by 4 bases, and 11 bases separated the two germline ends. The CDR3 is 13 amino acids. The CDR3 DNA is TGTGCCAGCTCATTAGACAGGACCTATGGCTACACCTTC. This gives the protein CASSLDRTYGYTF.

CDR3 protein: CASRDSASEQYF. The DNA of the CDR3 is TGTGCCAGCCGGGACAGTGCCTCCGAGCAGTACTTC. The chain combines TRBV6-5 with TRBJ2-7, with 7 bases fitting TRBD1. Trimming cost V 8 bases and J 6 bases; bases outside gene matches: 7. Germline V gene sequence: CDR1 MNHEY, CDR2 SVGAGI. The CDR3 is 12 residues long.